Shown below are 16 T cell receptor beta chains from a single sample sequenced in a study of pediatric ulcerative colitis. One to two pinch biopsies were taken from the rectum during colonoscopy. Using immunoSEQ multiplex PCR, the repertoire was profiled, and TCRdb retains in-frame clones only, with some absent. This table holds tens of thousands of clones, about 81% found once. The sample consisted of gut tissue. The receptors come from a boy younger than 18 with mild ulcerative colitis.

This clone was counted only a few times. The genes are TRBV10-3 and TRBJ2-5, with D tentatively TRBD1 or TRBD2 (6 bases each). Trimming took 0 bases from V and 4 from J, leaving 12 bases between them. Germline CDR1 reads ENHRY; CDR2 reads SYGVKD. The CDR3 runs 15 residues. CDR3 in amino acids: CAISESKGGPETQYF. The CDR3 DNA is TGTGCCATCAGTGAGTCAAAGGGGGGCCCAGAGACCCAGTACTTC.

The chain couples TRBV2 to TRBJ2-3; 11 bases map to TRBD1. V shed 0 bases, J shed 4 bases, and the junction held 3 bases outside the gene matches. Germline V gives CDR1 SNHLY, CDR2 FYNNEI. The CDR3 runs to 16 residues. CDR3 residues: CASSEAWGQGADTQYF. The CDR3 DNA reads TGTGCCAGCAGTGAAGCTTGGGGACAGGGGGCAGATACGCAGTATTTT.

The chain is built from TRBV30 and TRBJ1-1; no definite D call. Germline CDR1 and CDR2: GTSNPN and SVGIG (reference sequence). The CDR3 covers 14 residues. V lost 1 base and J lost 0, with 9 bases in between. The CDR3 nucleotides read TGTGCCTGGAGTGGGCGTCTAATGAACACTGAAGCTTTCTTT. It encodes CAWSGRLMNTEAFF.

The genes are TRBV19 and TRBJ1-5, with D hard to call. CDR3 length equals 16 residues. Germline assignment: CDR1 LNHDA and CDR2 SQIVND (reference sequence). Trimming took 1 base from V and 3 from J, leaving 13 bases between them. CDR3 coding DNA: TGTGCCAGTAGTATAGTAATTGGCATCCCCAATCAGCCCCAGCATTTT. This sequence encodes CASSIVIGIPNQPQHF.

The V and J genes are TRBV29-1 and TRBJ2-3; no definite D call. This CDR3 is 15 amino acids long. With 4 bases removed from V and 0 bases from J, the gap between germline ends came to 14 bases. Germline V gene data show CDR1 as SQVTM and CDR2 as ANQGSEA. CDR3 in amino acids: CSVVDLNPSTDTQYF. Written as DNA, the CDR3 is TGCAGCGTTGTGGATTTGAACCCTAGCACAGATACGCAGTATTTT.

The genes are TRBV4-1 and TRBJ1-1, with D perhaps matching TRBD1 (5 bases). Trimming stripped 10 bases from V and 7 bases from J, with 19 bases between. Germline CDR1 MGHRA, CDR2 YSYEKL. The CDR3 runs to 13 residues. CDR3 bases: TGCGCCACCGCCCCAGGGAGGGCGTTTGAAGCTTTCTTT. This gives the protein CATAPGRAFEAFF.

This clone was counted a few times. The chain has TRBV5-1 and TRBJ1-2; tentatively, D is TRBD1 (6 bases). V was trimmed by 3 bases and J by 7 bases, leaving 16 bases between them. The CDR3 spans 14 residues. In germline, CDR1 is SGHRS, CDR2 YFSETQ. CDR3 sequence reads: CASSYGTPEGGYTF. The CDR3 nucleotides are TGCGCCAGCAGCTATGGGACACCTGAGGGTGGCTACACCTTC.

The chain couples TRBV4-1 to TRBJ1-5; D not resolved. The CDR3 loop spans 14 amino acids. Trimming shortened V by 3 bases and J by 0 bases, and 6 bases separated the two germline ends. Germline V gene sequence: CDR1 MGHRA, CDR2 YSYEKL. The CDR3 sequence is CASSHSDSNQPQHF. For the CDR3, the DNA is TGCGCCAGCAGCCACAGTGATAGCAATCAGCCCCAGCATTTT.

CDR3 DNA sequence: TGTGCCAGCAGCTTAGCCGGGACTGCGGGAAACACCATATATTTT. This sequence encodes CASSLAGTAGNTIYF. The chain combines TRBV7-9 with TRBJ1-3, with a tentative D call TRBD1 (5 bases). The V gene lost 0 bases and the J gene lost 4 bases, with 10 bases spanning the gap. Germline V gene sequence: CDR1 SEHNR, CDR2 FQNEAQ (reference sequence). This CDR3 contains 15 residues.

The V and J genes are TRBV7-8 and TRBJ2-1, with D uncertain. Germline-derived CDR1 and CDR2 are SGHVS and FQNEAQ. CDR3 length equals 11 residues. V was clipped by 5 bases and J by 10 bases, with 9 bases between them. The chain's CDR3 is CASSPLWEQFF. Here the CDR3 DNA reads TGTGCCAGCAGCCCCTTGTGGGAGCAGTTCTTC.

This clone appeared a single time. CDR3: CASSWGLTGTGVLEYF. In DNA form, the CDR3 reads TGCGCCAGCAGCTGGGGGCTCACCGGGACAGGTGTCTTGGAGTACTTC. V is TRBV5-1 and J is TRBJ2-7; TRBD1 agrees at 8 bases. The CDR3 runs to 16 residues. V was clipped by 3 bases and J by 11 bases; unmatched bases: 19. Germline-derived CDR1 and CDR2 are SGHRS and YFSETQ.

The chain is built from TRBV11-2 and TRBJ1-2; D not resolved. Between the trimmed V and J ends, which lost 5 bases and 0 bases, there was a span of 10 bases. This CDR3 has 14 residues. Germline V gives CDR1 SGHAT, CDR2 FQNNGV. The CDR3 DNA is TGTGCCAGCAGCACCTCAGGTTCTAACTATGGCTACACCTTC. Translated, it gives CASSTSGSNYGYTF. Together with reference TRBV11-2 and TRBJ1-2, the CDR3 gives the full variable domain: EAGVAQSPRYKIIEKRQSVAFWCNPISGHATLYWYQQILGQGPKLLIQFQNNGVVDDSQLPKDRFSAERLKGVDSTLKIQPAKLEDSAVYLCASSTSGSNYGYTFGSGTRLTVV.

In its sample, this clone was seen a few times. The V call is TRBV19, the J call TRBJ2-3; tentatively, D is TRBD1 (5 bases). The CDR3 runs 14 residues. Germline CDR1 LNHDA, CDR2 SQIVND (reference sequence). V gave up 3 bases and J gave up 1 base, with 8 bases separating them. The CDR3 reads CASSIVRGTDTQYF. Written as DNA, the CDR3 is TGTGCCAGTAGTATTGTCAGGGGCACAGATACGCAGTATTTT. The variable domain in full, completed from reference TRBV19 and TRBJ2-3, reads DGGITQSPKYLFRKEGQNVTLSCEQNLNHDAMYWYRQDPGQGLRLIYYSQIVNDFQKGDIAEGYSVSREKKESFPLTVTSAQKNPTAFYLCASSIVRGTDTQYFGPGTRLTVL.

The rearrangement links TRBV5-1 to TRBJ1-1; D ambiguous. CDR3 size: 14 residues. CDR1 is SGHRS and CDR2 is YFSETQ in the germline V gene. Between the trimmed V and J ends, which lost 1 base and 1 base, there was a span of 8 bases. CDR3 bases: TGCGCCAGCAGCTTGCGTACAGCGAACACTGAAGCTTTCTTT. Protein product: CASSLRTANTEAFF.

The chain uses TRBV5-4 and TRBJ2-7; D perhaps matches TRBD1 (6 bases). CDR3 size: 14 residues. Trimming left V 0 bases short and J 5 bases short, with 12 bases between. Germline CDR1 reads SGHNT; CDR2 reads YYREEE (reference sequence). CDR3 loop: CASSLALQGHEQYF. In DNA, the CDR3 is TGTGCCAGCAGCTTGGCCCTACAGGGCCACGAGCAGTACTTC.

The chain uses TRBV9 and TRBJ2-6; D call uncertain. V was trimmed by 2 bases and J by 0 bases, leaving 3 bases between them. CDR1 is SGDLS, CDR2 YYNGEE, per germline. This CDR3 region has 14 residues. CDR3 amino acids: CASSVDSGANVLTF. The DNA for the CDR3 is TGTGCCAGCAGCGTTGACTCTGGGGCCAACGTCCTGACTTTC.